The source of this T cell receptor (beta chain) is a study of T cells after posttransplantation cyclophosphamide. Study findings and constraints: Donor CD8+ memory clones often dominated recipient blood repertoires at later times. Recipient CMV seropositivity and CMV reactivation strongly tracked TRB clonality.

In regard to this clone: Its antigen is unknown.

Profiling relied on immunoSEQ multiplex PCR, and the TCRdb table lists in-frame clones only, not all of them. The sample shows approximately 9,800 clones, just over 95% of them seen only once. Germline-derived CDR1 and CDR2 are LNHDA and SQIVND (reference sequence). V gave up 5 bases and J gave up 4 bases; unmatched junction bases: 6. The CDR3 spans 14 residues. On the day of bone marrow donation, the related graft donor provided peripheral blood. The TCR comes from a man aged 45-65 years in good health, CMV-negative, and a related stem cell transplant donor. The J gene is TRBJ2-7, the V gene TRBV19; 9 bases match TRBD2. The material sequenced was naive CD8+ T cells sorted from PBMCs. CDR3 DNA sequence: TGTGCCAGTAGTCCCGCGGGGGGGCCGTACGAGCAGTACTTC. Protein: CASSPAGGPYEQYF.